Listed below are T cell receptor beta chains from one sample, sequenced in a study of blood T cell repertoires in COVID-19. The protocol was immunoSEQ multiplex PCR, while the TCRdb copy is restricted to in-frame clones and leaves out a portion. Among 200,000 to 250,000 clones listed, 70% to 90% were seen once. The sample taken for sequencing was peripheral blood. Source of these receptors: a middle-aged man who had recovered from COVID-19. Each CDR3 is given with its conserved first and last residue. Each record gives: J gene, D gene, V gene, clone size, CDR3 DNA, CDR3 protein. A D gene is named only where the DNA matches it firmly. Clone sizes are given selectively: once, few, many, or a class where the clone is expanded.

TRBJ1-1 | . | TRBV7-2 | . | TGTGCCAGCAGCTTAGTTAGTATGAACACTGAAGCTTTCTTT | CASSLVSMNTEAFF
TRBJ2-7 | TRBD1 | TRBV7-8 | . | TGTGCCAGCAGCACGGACAGGGGAGGGGTCTACGAGCAGTACTTC | CASSTDRGGVYEQYF
TRBJ1-6 | . | TRBV28 | . | TGTGCCAGCAGTTTATGGCCTAATAATTCACCCCTCCACTTT | CASSLWPNNSPLHF
TRBJ2-5 | . | TRBV13 | . | TGTGCCAGCAGCTTAAGAACGGTACAAGAGACCCAGTACTTC | CASSLRTVQETQYF
TRBJ1-4 | TRBD1 | TRBV30 | once | TGTGCCTGGAGTGTGAGGGACAGGGGGCTCGCTAATGAAAAACTGTTTTTT | CAWSVRDRGLANEKLFF
TRBJ2-3 | TRBD2 | TRBV7-2 | . | TGTGCCAGCAGGGAATATAGCGGGAGGGCCGTGGCGCAGTATTTT | CASREYSGRAVAQYF
TRBJ1-2 | TRBD1 | TRBV30 | . | TGTGCCTGGGTTACTAAACAGGGGGATGGCTACACCTTC | CAWVTKQGDGYTF
TRBJ2-1 | . | TRBV10-3 | . | TGTGCCATCAGTGAGTCGGGGCAATCTGGCTACAATGAGCAGTTCTTC | CAISESGQSGYNEQFF
TRBJ1-5 | . | TRBV2 | . | TGTGCCAGCAGTGAAACCCCAAGGGGGAGCAATCAGCCCCAGCATTTT | CASSETPRGSNQPQHF
TRBJ2-3 | . | TRBV18 | . | TGTGCCAGCTCCCCTGGGCGGGCAGATACGCAGTATTTT | CASSPGRADTQYF
TRBJ1-6 | TRBD1 | TRBV29-1 | . | TGCAGCGTTCGAGAGTATGGGACAGGGAATTCACCCCTCCACTTT | CSVREYGTGNSPLHF
TRBJ2-3 | . | TRBV2 | few | TGTGCCAGCAGATCTACTAGTTCAGATACGCAGTATTTT | CASRSTSSDTQYF
TRBJ2-7 | TRBD2 | TRBV4-1 | . | TGCGCCAGCAGCCCCGAAGCGGGAGGCGGGATGATAAGCTCCTACGAGCAGTACTTC | CASSPEAGGGMISSYEQYF
TRBJ2-3 | TRBD2 | TRBV11-3 | . | TGTGCCAGCAGCTTAGGGACTAGCCGATATTCAGATACGCAGTATTTT | CASSLGTSRYSDTQYF
TRBJ2-7 | . | TRBV25-1 | . | TGTGCCAGCAGTGATCAGGCCGGCTCCTACGAGCAGTACTTC | CASSDQAGSYEQYF
TRBJ2-1 | TRBD1 | TRBV5-1 | . | TGCGCCAGCAGCTCCTGGACAGGGGGCTACAATGAGCAGTTCTTC | CASSSWTGGYNEQFF
TRBJ2-7 | TRBD2 | TRBV7-8 | . | TGTGCCAGCAGCTTCTCTAGCGGGACCAGCGAGCAGTACTTC | CASSFSSGTSEQYF
TRBJ2-5 | . | TRBV7-2 | . | TGTGCCAGCAGCTTAGCTTTCTCCCTGCAAGAGACCCAGTACTTC | CASSLAFSLQETQYF
TRBJ2-7 | . | TRBV6-5 | . | TGTGCCAGCAGTTACCTTAAGACAGTCTACGAGCAGTACTTC | CASSYLKTVYEQYF
TRBJ2-7 | . | TRBV7-2 | . | TGTGCCAGCAGCTATCCCCCTGCCTACGAGCAGTACTTC | CASSYPPAYEQYF
TRBJ2-3 | . | TRBV2 | . | TGTGCCAGCTCCCGGGGGAGAGGAGGCGATACGCAGTATTTT | CASSRGRGGDTQYF
TRBJ2-6 | TRBD1 | TRBV24-1 | . | TGTGCCACCAGTGAGACAGGGAAGGGGTCCGGGGCCAACGTCCTGACTTTC | CATSETGKGSGANVLTF
TRBJ2-7 | TRBD1 | TRBV11-3 | once | TGTGCCAGCAGCCAAGGACAGGGGGACTACGAGCAGTACTTC | CASSQGQGDYEQYF
TRBJ1-1 | TRBD1 | TRBV18 | . | TGTGCCAGCTCTCAGGACAGGAAGAACACTGAAGCTTTCTTT | CASSQDRKNTEAFF
TRBJ2-3 | TRBD2 | TRBV2 | . | TGTGCCAGCAAGAAACTAGCGGGTGTCACAGATACGCAGTATTTT | CASKKLAGVTDTQYF
TRBJ1-1 | . | TRBV2 | . | TGTGCCAGCAAAACAGAGCTAAACACTGAAGCTTTCTTT | CASKTELNTEAFF
TRBJ2-3 | . | TRBV7-2 | . | TGTGCCAGCAGCTTAGTATCCCTCCCAACAAATTTT | CASSLVSLPTNF
TRBJ2-7 | TRBD2 | TRBV25-1 | . | TGTGCCAGCAGTACGCGGACTAGCGTTCAGTCCGAGCAGTACTTC | CASSTRTSVQSEQYF
TRBJ2-2 | TRBD2 | TRBV28 | . | TGTGCCAGCAGTTTTGCGGAAGCGGGAGGGGCCGGGGAGCTGTTTTTT | CASSFAEAGGAGELFF
TRBJ1-2 | TRBD1 | TRBV30 | . | TGTGCCTGGAGTGGACAGGGCCGAGGCTACACCTTC | CAWSGQGRGYTF
TRBJ2-1 | TRBD2 | TRBV4-2 | . | TGTGCCAGCAGCCAACTACGGACTAGCGGTTACAATGAGCAGTTCTTC | CASSQLRTSGYNEQFF
TRBJ2-3 | TRBD2 | TRBV5-1 | once | TGCGCCAGCAGCCCTCCTCTTACTAGCGGGGGGACAGATACGCAGTATTTT | CASSPPLTSGGTDTQYF
TRBJ2-7 | TRBD1 | TRBV19 | . | TGTGCCAGTGGAGGACAGGGGAATTCCTACGAGCAGTACTTC | CASGGQGNSYEQYF
TRBJ2-7 | TRBD2 | TRBV3-1/TRBV3-2 | . | TGTGCCAGCAGCGAGGGACTAGATTACGAGCAGTACTTC | CASSEGLDYEQYF
TRBJ2-3 | TRBD2 | TRBV11-2 | . | TGTGCCAGCAGCTTAGTCTCGACTAGCATGAGCACAGATACGCAGTATTTT | CASSLVSTSMSTDTQYF
TRBJ2-5 | TRBD1 | TRBV29-1 | . | TGCAGCGTTGGGACAGGGGGCGCCTTCGGGGGAGAGACCCAGTACTTC | CSVGTGGAFGGETQYF
TRBJ2-2 | TRBD1 | TRBV2 | . | TGTGCCAGCTCCTCCAGGGGGACAGGAAAAAGTTCGGGGAGAACCGGGGAGCTGTTTTTT | CASSSRGTGKSSGRTGELFF